These T cell receptor beta chains were read from a single sample in a study of blood T cell repertoires in COVID-19. The assay was immunoSEQ multiplex PCR, and TCRdb's table has in-frame clones only and misses some. Here the sample spans over 130,000 clones, around 88% being singletons. The sequenced material came from peripheral blood. The source is a human donor in a cohort sampled during active COVID-19. Both conserved end residues are part of each CDR3. Each record gives: J gene, clone size, D gene, V gene, CDR3 DNA, CDR3 protein. D genes are given only for firm matches. Part of the rows lack a size; the others show once, few, many or a class for expanded clones.

j_gene: TRBJ2-1
abundance: -
d_gene: TRBD2
v_gene: TRBV4-1
CDR3nt: TGCGCCAGCAGCCAAGGCGGGGGGGCTTGGAATGAGCAGTTCTTC
CDR3aa: CASSQGGGAWNEQFF

j_gene: TRBJ2-2
abundance: few
d_gene: TRBD2
v_gene: TRBV4-3
CDR3nt: TGCGCCAGCAGCCAAGAGAGGCGGGGGGGCCGGTTCGGGGAGCTGTTTTTT
CDR3aa: CASSQERRGGRFGELFF

j_gene: TRBJ1-2
abundance: -
d_gene: -
v_gene: TRBV20-1
CDR3nt: TGCAGTGCTAGTCCTCGTGTCGATGGCTACACCTTC
CDR3aa: CSASPRVDGYTF

j_gene: TRBJ1-6
abundance: -
d_gene: -
v_gene: TRBV7-2
CDR3nt: TGTGCCAGCAGCTTAGGGACAGCTAATTCACCCCTCCACTTT
CDR3aa: CASSLGTANSPLHF

j_gene: TRBJ1-6
abundance: -
d_gene: TRBD1
v_gene: TRBV30
CDR3nt: TGTGCCTGCTCACGGACAGGGGATTCACCCCTCCACTTT
CDR3aa: CACSRTGDSPLHF

j_gene: TRBJ2-5
abundance: few
d_gene: TRBD2
v_gene: TRBV6-6
CDR3nt: TGTGCCAGCAGTTACTTAGGGCGGGAGCGGGGAGAGACCCAGTACTTC
CDR3aa: CASSYLGRERGETQYF

j_gene: TRBJ2-1
abundance: -
d_gene: TRBD1
v_gene: TRBV29-1
CDR3nt: TGCAGCGTTCTGTCGACAGGGTACAATGAGCAGTTCTTC
CDR3aa: CSVLSTGYNEQFF

j_gene: TRBJ2-6
abundance: -
d_gene: TRBD1
v_gene: TRBV7-2
CDR3nt: TGTGCCAGCAGCCCAGGGGGCGCCGGGGCCAACGTCCTGACTTTC
CDR3aa: CASSPGGAGANVLTF

j_gene: TRBJ2-1
abundance: -
d_gene: TRBD2
v_gene: TRBV27
CDR3nt: TGTGCCAGCAGTGCCCCTAGCGGGGTGAGCAATGAGCAGTTCTTC
CDR3aa: CASSAPSGVSNEQFF

j_gene: TRBJ1-3
abundance: -
d_gene: -
v_gene: TRBV12-5
CDR3nt: TGTGCTAGTGGTTTGCTTAGCGGCGGCAGGACATCCGGAAACACCATATATTTT
CDR3aa: CASGLLSGGRTSGNTIYF

j_gene: TRBJ1-2
abundance: -
d_gene: -
v_gene: TRBV5-1
CDR3nt: TGCGCCAGCAGCTGGGTGCCTGGGGAGGGCTACACCTTC
CDR3aa: CASSWVPGEGYTF

j_gene: TRBJ1-1
abundance: -
d_gene: -
v_gene: TRBV11-3
CDR3nt: TGTGCCAGCAGGGGGAGGAACACTGAAGCTTTCTTT
CDR3aa: CASRGRNTEAFF

j_gene: TRBJ2-3
abundance: once
d_gene: -
v_gene: TRBV9
CDR3nt: TGTGCCAGCAGCCCCTGGGCCTTCACAGATACGCAGTATTTT
CDR3aa: CASSPWAFTDTQYF

j_gene: TRBJ1-1
abundance: -
d_gene: -
v_gene: TRBV18
CDR3nt: TGTGCCAGCTCACCTAACTCCGGGTTGAACACTGAAGCTTTCTTT
CDR3aa: CASSPNSGLNTEAFF

j_gene: TRBJ2-3
abundance: -
d_gene: TRBD2
v_gene: TRBV7-8
CDR3nt: TGTGCCAGCAGCCCCCGACTAGCGGGGGTGTACACAGATACGCAGTATTTT
CDR3aa: CASSPRLAGVYTDTQYF

j_gene: TRBJ1-2
abundance: once
d_gene: TRBD1
v_gene: TRBV12-3/TRBV12-4
CDR3nt: TGTGCCAGCAGTCAACAGGGGTCCTATGGCTACACCTTC
CDR3aa: CASSQQGSYGYTF

j_gene: TRBJ1-4
abundance: -
d_gene: -
v_gene: TRBV7-9
CDR3nt: TGTGCCAGCAGCTTAGAAACAGGGATAAGTGAAAAACTGTTTTTT
CDR3aa: CASSLETGISEKLFF

j_gene: TRBJ1-5
abundance: once
d_gene: -
v_gene: TRBV6-5
CDR3nt: TGTGCCAGCAGACAGGGTGGTAGCAATCAGCCCCAGCATTTT
CDR3aa: CASRQGGSNQPQHF

j_gene: TRBJ2-7
abundance: once
d_gene: TRBD2
v_gene: TRBV5-1
CDR3nt: TGCGCCAGCAGCCCAATGGGGACTAGCGGGGGCCTGGAGCAGTACTTC
CDR3aa: CASSPMGTSGGLEQYF

j_gene: TRBJ1-1
abundance: -
d_gene: -
v_gene: TRBV5-4
CDR3nt: TGTGCCAGCAGCTCGGGAAGGCGGGACACTGAAGCTTTCTTT
CDR3aa: CASSSGRRDTEAFF

j_gene: TRBJ1-1
abundance: -
d_gene: TRBD1
v_gene: TRBV3-1/TRBV3-2
CDR3nt: TGTGCCAGCAGCCACCGCACAGGGGGCAATGAAGCTTTCTTT
CDR3aa: CASSHRTGGNEAFF

j_gene: TRBJ1-2
abundance: -
d_gene: -
v_gene: TRBV7-2
CDR3nt: TGTGCCAGCACCTCGACAGGACCTAACTATGGCTACACCTTC
CDR3aa: CASTSTGPNYGYTF

j_gene: TRBJ1-1
abundance: -
d_gene: -
v_gene: TRBV6-4
CDR3nt: TGTGCCAGCTTGACGTTTCGCGGTGAAGCTTTCTTT
CDR3aa: CASLTFRGEAFF

j_gene: TRBJ1-6
abundance: once
d_gene: TRBD1
v_gene: TRBV6-1
CDR3nt: TGTGCCAGCAGTGAACTCCAGGGGGCGGCCTCCTATAATTCACCCCTCCACTTT
CDR3aa: CASSELQGAASYNSPLHF

j_gene: TRBJ2-3
abundance: -
d_gene: -
v_gene: TRBV4-1
CDR3nt: TGCGCCAGCAGCCAGGCCCAGGGTACGCAGTATTTT
CDR3aa: CASSQAQGTQYF

j_gene: TRBJ1-2
abundance: -
d_gene: TRBD1
v_gene: TRBV7-2
CDR3nt: TGTGCCAGCAGCCCCGGGGGCAGGGGGCCCCTAAATGGCTACACCTTC
CDR3aa: CASSPGGRGPLNGYTF

j_gene: TRBJ2-7
abundance: once
d_gene: -
v_gene: TRBV2
CDR3nt: TGTGCCAGGGGGGCAGCCAATACCTACGAGCAGTACTTC
CDR3aa: CARGAANTYEQYF

j_gene: TRBJ1-6
abundance: -
d_gene: -
v_gene: TRBV5-1
CDR3nt: TGCGCCAGCAGCGAGCCGGGGGAGGCACCCCTCCACTTT
CDR3aa: CASSEPGEAPLHF

j_gene: TRBJ2-5
abundance: -
d_gene: TRBD2
v_gene: TRBV7-2
CDR3nt: TGTGCCAGCAGCTTAACGTTTCTAGCGGGCGAGACCCAGTACTTC
CDR3aa: CASSLTFLAGETQYF

j_gene: TRBJ1-3
abundance: once
d_gene: -
v_gene: TRBV29-1
CDR3nt: TGCAGCGTTGATTCCGCTGGAAACACCATATATTTT
CDR3aa: CSVDSAGNTIYF

j_gene: TRBJ2-7
abundance: -
d_gene: -
v_gene: TRBV9
CDR3nt: TGTGCCAGCAGCGTATACTCGGGACAAGCCCTCTACGAGCAGTACTTC
CDR3aa: CASSVYSGQALYEQYF

j_gene: TRBJ2-5
abundance: -
d_gene: -
v_gene: TRBV18
CDR3nt: TGTGCCAGCTCCTCCCCACATGAGACCCAGTACTTC
CDR3aa: CASSSPHETQYF

j_gene: TRBJ1-5
abundance: -
d_gene: -
v_gene: TRBV5-4
CDR3nt: TGTGCCAGCAGCTTCCAGGGGAGAAATCAGCCCCAGCATTTT
CDR3aa: CASSFQGRNQPQHF

j_gene: TRBJ2-2
abundance: -
d_gene: TRBD2
v_gene: TRBV5-1
CDR3nt: TGCGCCAGCAGCCCGGGAGTAGCGGGGGTCAACACCGGGGAGCTGTTTTTT
CDR3aa: CASSPGVAGVNTGELFF

j_gene: TRBJ1-1
abundance: few
d_gene: -
v_gene: TRBV6-6
CDR3nt: TGTGCCAGCAGTTACGGAGCGGGGATGGCTGAAGCTTTCTTT
CDR3aa: CASSYGAGMAEAFF

j_gene: TRBJ2-3
abundance: -
d_gene: -
v_gene: TRBV4-1
CDR3nt: TGCGCCAGCAGCCAAGATGTCGGCGGGGTGAGAACGCAGTATTTT
CDR3aa: CASSQDVGGVRTQYF

j_gene: TRBJ2-2
abundance: few
d_gene: -
v_gene: TRBV11-2
CDR3nt: TGTGCCAGCAGCCCCAACAGGGCCGGGGAGCTGTTTTTT
CDR3aa: CASSPNRAGELFF

j_gene: TRBJ2-1
abundance: -
d_gene: -
v_gene: TRBV27
CDR3nt: TGTGCCAGCAGACTCTACAATGAGCAGTTCTTC
CDR3aa: CASRLYNEQFF

j_gene: TRBJ2-3
abundance: -
d_gene: -
v_gene: TRBV3-1/TRBV3-2
CDR3nt: TGTGCCAGCAGCCAATTTGGGGGGTCAGATACGCAGTATTTT
CDR3aa: CASSQFGGSDTQYF

j_gene: TRBJ1-1
abundance: -
d_gene: -
v_gene: TRBV30
CDR3nt: TGTGCCTGGAGTGTACTGGGACACCCGAACACTGAAGCTTTCTTT
CDR3aa: CAWSVLGHPNTEAFF

j_gene: TRBJ1-1
abundance: -
d_gene: -
v_gene: TRBV6-2/TRBV6-3
CDR3nt: TGTGCCAGCAGTTACTCGATGAGGAACACTGAAGCTTTCTTT
CDR3aa: CASSYSMRNTEAFF

j_gene: TRBJ1-1
abundance: -
d_gene: -
v_gene: TRBV3-1/TRBV3-2
CDR3nt: TGTGCCAGCAGCCCGAGGGACACTGAAGCTTTCTTT
CDR3aa: CASSPRDTEAFF

j_gene: TRBJ2-5
abundance: -
d_gene: -
v_gene: TRBV11-3
CDR3nt: TGTGCCAGCAGCCCAGGGCATACGGAGACCCAGTACTTC
CDR3aa: CASSPGHTETQYF

j_gene: TRBJ1-5
abundance: once
d_gene: -
v_gene: TRBV5-1
CDR3nt: TGCGCCAGCAGCTTCGACCGGGGTCAGCCCCAGCATTTT
CDR3aa: CASSFDRGQPQHF

j_gene: TRBJ2-5
abundance: -
d_gene: TRBD1
v_gene: TRBV5-6
CDR3nt: TGTGCCAGCAGCTTGGCCGGGACAGGGGCCCAAGAGACCCAGTACTTC
CDR3aa: CASSLAGTGAQETQYF

j_gene: TRBJ1-1
abundance: few
d_gene: -
v_gene: TRBV9
CDR3nt: TGTGCCAGCAGCGGGGGGAGGTCGGCCTCTGAAGCTTTCTTT
CDR3aa: CASSGGRSASEAFF

j_gene: TRBJ1-4
abundance: -
d_gene: -
v_gene: TRBV18
CDR3nt: TGTGCCAGCTCACGGAACGGACTGTCGATGGTTGGGACTAATGAAAAACTGTTTTTT
CDR3aa: CASSRNGLSMVGTNEKLFF